This T cell receptor beta chain is drawn from a study of shared clonotypes between healthy human individuals. Study-wide points: The four-donor shared clonotypes exceeded non-shared clonotypes in generation probability, with non-shared ones scoring lower.

On this clone: Its antigen is unidentified. At one end, the junction sequence differs from germline, possibly due to a read error.

Sequenced by immunoSEQ multiplex PCR; TCRdb stores in-frame clones only, minus some. The repertoire holds about 2.3 million clones, more than 80% seen once, with 0.39% in the top ten. The CDR3 runs to 15 residues. Germline assignment: CDR1 MNHEY and CDR2 SMNVEV (reference sequence). The V gene is TRBV27, the J gene TRBJ1-4, with 7 bases matching TRBD1. Sequencing was performed on naive CD4+ T cells from PBMCs. Subset: CD45RA+ positively selected. The receptor comes from a man aged 18-30 years in good health. Some clones in this sample may be carry-over from other donors' samples. CDR3 loop: CASSSRQGINEELFF. The CDR3 DNA reads TGTGCCAGCAGTTCTCGACAGGGAATTAATGAAGAACTGTTTTTT.